Reported below is one T cell receptor beta chain. Its antigen is still unknown. The PCR was carried out with 60 Vbeta primers and 13 Jbeta primers. Produced via immunoSEQ multiplex PCR; TCRdb's table is partial and in-frame only. The sample contains approximately 82,000 clones, 70% to 75% of which appear only once. This entry is derived from a study of cytomegalovirus exposure and HLA in healthy donors. Whole-study results and caveats: Several of the most significant clusters appeared, in a later analysis, to be linked to common viral pathogens. From TCR beta sequences, most subjects' HLA-A and HLA-B alleles were reportedly predicted accurately.

This CDR3 is built from 12 residues. With 7 bases removed from V and 1 base from J, the gap between germline ends came to 2 bases. The V gene's germline CDR1 is MNHNS and CDR2 SASEGT. The gene calls are TRBV6-1 and TRBJ2-6; D is unclear. Sample: PBMCs. The clonotype comes from a woman between 50 and 59 years old in good health and CMV-seropositive. The CDR3 reads CASTSGANVLTF. The CDR3 DNA reads as TGTGCCAGCACGTCTGGGGCCAACGTCCTGACTTTC.